Listed below are T cell receptor beta chains from one sample, sequenced in a study of low-dose radiotherapy and immunotherapy resistance in tumors. TCRdb re-analysed the reads in MiXCR, keeping a single row per CDR3 protein. The table includes about 30,000 distinct CDR3 sequences, roughly 49% detected once. The input for sequencing was PBMCs, taken after low-dose radiotherapy plus immunotherapy. The receptor set was obtained from a male donor with gallbladder cancer. The CDR3 runs from the conserved cysteine through the conserved F or W. Fields, in order: V gene, clone size, D gene, J gene, CDR3 DNA, CDR3 protein. The D gene is left open where the match is weak. The size of a clone is reported for some rows only, either as once, few or many, or as a class for expanded clones.

v_call: TRBV6-5; clone_size: NA; d_call: TRBD2; j_call: TRBJ2-3; cdr3_nt: TGTGCCAGCAAATACAAGCGGGAGGATCCTCGAGCGCAGTATTTT; cdr3_aa: CASKYKREDPRAQYF
v_call: TRBV18; clone_size: NA; d_call: TRBD2; j_call: TRBJ2-7; cdr3_nt: TGTGCCAGCTCACCAACTATAGCGGGAGGCTACGAGCAGTACTTC; cdr3_aa: CASSPTIAGGYEQYF
v_call: TRBV5-1; clone_size: many; d_call: NA; j_call: TRBJ2-7; cdr3_nt: TGTGCCAGCAGCTTGGTTCTTTCCTACGAGCAGTACTTC; cdr3_aa: CASSLVLSYEQYF
v_call: TRBV19; clone_size: NA; d_call: NA; j_call: TRBJ2-7; cdr3_nt: TGTGCCAGTAGTGAGCGGAGTCGCGGGGGCGAGCAGTGCTTC; cdr3_aa: CASSERSRGGEQCF
v_call: TRBV12-5; clone_size: NA; d_call: NA; j_call: TRBJ2-1; cdr3_nt: TGTGCTAGTGGTTTGGGGGTCTCCTACAATGAGCAGTTCTTC; cdr3_aa: CASGLGVSYNEQFF
v_call: TRBV20-1; clone_size: NA; d_call: TRBD2; j_call: TRBJ2-2; cdr3_nt: TGCAGTGCTAGACTAGCGGGAGCGAACACCGGGGAGCTGTTTTTT; cdr3_aa: CSARLAGANTGELFF
v_call: TRBV7-2; clone_size: many; d_call: NA; j_call: TRBJ1-1; cdr3_nt: TGTGCCAGCAGCCACAGGGATTCCATGAACACTGAAGCTTTCTTT; cdr3_aa: CASSHRDSMNTEAFF
v_call: TRBV19; clone_size: NA; d_call: NA; j_call: TRBJ1-5; cdr3_nt: TGTGCCAGTAGTATCAGGCAGGGGCGCAATCAGCCCCAGCATTTT; cdr3_aa: CASSIRQGRNQPQHF
v_call: TRBV29-1; clone_size: NA; d_call: NA; j_call: TRBJ2-7; cdr3_nt: TGCAGCATTGAGGAACGGAGGTCATACGAGCAGTACTTC; cdr3_aa: CSIEERRSYEQYF
v_call: TRBV5-1; clone_size: medium-sized; d_call: NA; j_call: TRBJ1-1; cdr3_nt: TGCGCCAGCAGCTTGGGCGGCAGGGTTAATGAAGCTTTCTTT; cdr3_aa: CASSLGGRVNEAFF
v_call: TRBV5-1; clone_size: NA; d_call: TRBD2; j_call: TRBJ2-1; cdr3_nt: TGCGCCAGCAGCTTGGAGTCCGGGGGGGCCAATGAGCAGTTCTTC; cdr3_aa: CASSLESGGANEQFF
v_call: TRBV11-3; clone_size: NA; d_call: TRBD1; j_call: TRBJ2-1; cdr3_nt: TGTGCCAGCAGCCCTAGTCGGGACAGGGCCTACAATGAGCAGTTCTTC; cdr3_aa: CASSPSRDRAYNEQFF
v_call: TRBV14; clone_size: medium-sized; d_call: NA; j_call: TRBJ2-5; cdr3_nt: TGTGCCAGCAGCCGGGGCCGAGAGACCCAGTACTTC; cdr3_aa: CASSRGRETQYF
v_call: TRBV3-1; clone_size: many; d_call: NA; j_call: TRBJ2-2; cdr3_nt: TGTGCCAGCAGCCAAGATCGGGTCGGGGGCACCGGGGAGCTGTTTTTT; cdr3_aa: CASSQDRVGGTGELFF
v_call: TRBV29-1; clone_size: NA; d_call: NA; j_call: TRBJ2-5; cdr3_nt: TGCAGCGTTTTTGAGGGTACGCAAGAGACCCAGTACTTC; cdr3_aa: CSVFEGTQETQYF
v_call: TRBV28; clone_size: NA; d_call: NA; j_call: TRBJ2-7; cdr3_nt: TGTGCCAGCAGTACCCCAGGGAAAGACTACGAGCAGTACTTC; cdr3_aa: CASSTPGKDYEQYF
v_call: TRBV5-1; clone_size: once; d_call: TRBD1; j_call: TRBJ2-3; cdr3_nt: TGCGCCAGCAGCGTAATTGACACAGGGGCAGATACGCAGTATTTT; cdr3_aa: CASSVIDTGADTQYF
v_call: TRBV12-3/TRBV12-4; clone_size: NA; d_call: NA; j_call: TRBJ2-2; cdr3_nt: TGTGCCAGCGTCGTCAGGGCTAACACCGGGGAGCTGTTTTTT; cdr3_aa: CASVVRANTGELFF
v_call: TRBV7-8; clone_size: medium-sized; d_call: NA; j_call: TRBJ2-1; cdr3_nt: TGTGCCAGCAGCTTAGAGGCAGGTGAGCAGTTCTTC; cdr3_aa: CASSLEAGEQFF
v_call: TRBV9; clone_size: NA; d_call: NA; j_call: TRBJ2-3; cdr3_nt: TGTGCCAGCGGATCCTCGCCGACAGATACGCAGTATTTT; cdr3_aa: CASGSSPTDTQYF
v_call: TRBV10-1; clone_size: NA; d_call: TRBD1; j_call: TRBJ1-2; cdr3_nt: TGCGCCAGCAGTGATACAGGGGAAAACTATGGCTACACCTTC; cdr3_aa: CASSDTGENYGYTF
v_call: TRBV4-3; clone_size: NA; d_call: NA; j_call: TRBJ2-1; cdr3_nt: TGCGCCAGCAGCCAAGGGCAGGCCGTCTACAATGAGCAGTTCTTC; cdr3_aa: CASSQGQAVYNEQFF
v_call: TRBV14; clone_size: once; d_call: TRBD2; j_call: TRBJ2-7; cdr3_nt: TGTGCCAGCAGCCACTATCAAGCCCTAGCAGGGAGGGATACCTCCTACGAGCAGTACTTC; cdr3_aa: CASSHYQALAGRDTSYEQYF
v_call: TRBV6-2/TRBV6-3; clone_size: NA; d_call: NA; j_call: TRBJ2-5; cdr3_nt: TGTGCCAGCAGAGTCGGGAGCAACATGAGCCCTGGGGAGACCCAGTACTTC; cdr3_aa: CASRVGSNMSPGETQYF
v_call: TRBV24-1; clone_size: many; d_call: TRBD1; j_call: TRBJ1-4; cdr3_nt: TGTGCCACCAGTGATCCGGGACAGGGTAATGAAAAACTGTTTTTT; cdr3_aa: CATSDPGQGNEKLFF
v_call: TRBV5-4; clone_size: once; d_call: NA; j_call: TRBJ2-5; cdr3_nt: TGTGCCAGCAGCCGTGACAGTTACCCCCGGGAGACCCAGTACTTC; cdr3_aa: CASSRDSYPRETQYF
v_call: TRBV10-3; clone_size: many; d_call: TRBD2; j_call: TRBJ2-5; cdr3_nt: TGTGCCATCAGGTCTAGCGGGGGCCCCCAAGAGACCCAGTACTTC; cdr3_aa: CAIRSSGGPQETQYF
v_call: TRBV29-1; clone_size: NA; d_call: NA; j_call: TRBJ2-1; cdr3_nt: TGCAGCGTTGCTGTGGGCTTGGGGAATGAGCAGTTCTTC; cdr3_aa: CSVAVGLGNEQFF
v_call: TRBV6-8; clone_size: NA; d_call: TRBD2; j_call: TRBJ2-7; cdr3_nt: TGTGCCAGCAGTGTACGCGGAGCCAACGAGGTGGCGCGAGGCGGGGCTAGCGGGCAGTACTTC; cdr3_aa: CASSVRGANEVARGGASGQYF
v_call: TRBV20-1; clone_size: many; d_call: NA; j_call: TRBJ2-7; cdr3_nt: TGCAGTGCTAGAGATATTACAGACTCCTACGAGCAGTACTTC; cdr3_aa: CSARDITDSYEQYF
v_call: TRBV14; clone_size: NA; d_call: TRBD2; j_call: TRBJ2-1; cdr3_nt: TGTGCCAGCAGCCAAGAGGGGACTAGCGGTAATGAGCAGTTCTTC; cdr3_aa: CASSQEGTSGNEQFF
v_call: TRBV28; clone_size: once; d_call: NA; j_call: TRBJ2-7; cdr3_nt: TGTGCCAGCAGTCAAGAGGACTCATTAGCGGTGAGCTCCTACGAGCAGTACTTC; cdr3_aa: CASSQEDSLAVSSYEQYF
v_call: TRBV12-3/TRBV12-4; clone_size: many; d_call: TRBD1; j_call: TRBJ2-3; cdr3_nt: TGTGCCAGCAGCCGGACAGGGCGCACAGATACGCAGTATTTT; cdr3_aa: CASSRTGRTDTQYF